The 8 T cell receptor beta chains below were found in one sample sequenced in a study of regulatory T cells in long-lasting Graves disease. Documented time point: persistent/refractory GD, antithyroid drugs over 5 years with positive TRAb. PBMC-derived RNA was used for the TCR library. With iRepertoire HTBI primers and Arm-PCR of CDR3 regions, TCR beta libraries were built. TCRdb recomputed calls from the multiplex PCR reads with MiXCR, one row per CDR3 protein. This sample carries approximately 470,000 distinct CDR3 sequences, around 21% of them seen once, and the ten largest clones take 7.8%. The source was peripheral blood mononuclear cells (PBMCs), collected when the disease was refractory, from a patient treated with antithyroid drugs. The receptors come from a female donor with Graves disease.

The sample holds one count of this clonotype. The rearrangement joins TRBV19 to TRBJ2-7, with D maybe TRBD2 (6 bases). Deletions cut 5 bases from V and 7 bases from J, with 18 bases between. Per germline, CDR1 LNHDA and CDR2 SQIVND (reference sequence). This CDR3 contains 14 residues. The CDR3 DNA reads TGTGCCAGTAGTTACCTCGGAGGCCGGGGGGAGCAGTACTTC. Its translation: CASSYLGGRGEQYF. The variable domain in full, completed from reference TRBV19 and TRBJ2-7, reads DGGITQSPKYLFRKEGQNVTLSCEQNLNHDAMYWYRQDPGQGLRLIYYSQIVNDFQKGDIAEGYSVSREKKESFPLTVTSAQKNPTAFYLCASSYLGGRGEQYFGPGTRLTVT.

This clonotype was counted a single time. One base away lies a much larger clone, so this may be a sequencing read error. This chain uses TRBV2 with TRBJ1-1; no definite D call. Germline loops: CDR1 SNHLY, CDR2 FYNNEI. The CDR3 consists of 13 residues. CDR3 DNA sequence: TGTGCCAGCAGGAGGACGCGGAACGCTGAAGCTTTCTTT. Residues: CASRRTRNAEAFF.

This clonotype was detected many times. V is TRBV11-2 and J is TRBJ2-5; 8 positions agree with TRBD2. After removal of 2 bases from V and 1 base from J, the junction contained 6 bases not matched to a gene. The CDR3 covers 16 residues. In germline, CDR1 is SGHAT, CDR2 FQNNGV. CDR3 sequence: CASSLSGGLVQETQYF. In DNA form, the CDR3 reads TGTGCCAGCAGCTTAAGCGGGGGCCTCGTCCAAGAGACCCAGTACTTC.

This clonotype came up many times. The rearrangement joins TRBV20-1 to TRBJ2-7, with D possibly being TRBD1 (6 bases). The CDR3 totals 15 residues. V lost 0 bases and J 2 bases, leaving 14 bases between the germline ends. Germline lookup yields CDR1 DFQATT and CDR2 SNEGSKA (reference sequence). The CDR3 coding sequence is TGCAGTGCTAGAGATACGGACAGAAGTACCTACGAGCAGTACTTC. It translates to CSARDTDRSTYEQYF.

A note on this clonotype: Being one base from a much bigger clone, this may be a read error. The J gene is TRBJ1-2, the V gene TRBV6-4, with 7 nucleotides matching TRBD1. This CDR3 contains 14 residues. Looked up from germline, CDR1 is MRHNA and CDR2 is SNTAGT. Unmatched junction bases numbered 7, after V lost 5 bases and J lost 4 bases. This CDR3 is CASSYGDRCYGYTF. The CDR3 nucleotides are TGTGCCAGCAGTTACGGGGACAGATGCTATGGCTACACCTTC.

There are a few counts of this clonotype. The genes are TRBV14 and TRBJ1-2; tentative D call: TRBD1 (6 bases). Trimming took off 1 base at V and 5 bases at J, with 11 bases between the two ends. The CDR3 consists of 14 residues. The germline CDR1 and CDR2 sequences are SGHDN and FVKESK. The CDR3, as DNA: TGTGCCAGCAGCCAAGTGGGCAGGGGTTATGGCTACACCTTC. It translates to CASSQVGRGYGYTF.

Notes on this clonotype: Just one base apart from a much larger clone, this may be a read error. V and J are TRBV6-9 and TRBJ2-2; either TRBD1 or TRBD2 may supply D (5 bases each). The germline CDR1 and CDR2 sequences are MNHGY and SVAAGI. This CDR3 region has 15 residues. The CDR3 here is CASSYSSGNTGELLF. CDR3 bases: TGTGCCAGCAGTTACTCCTCAGGGAACACCGGGGAGCTGCTTTTT.

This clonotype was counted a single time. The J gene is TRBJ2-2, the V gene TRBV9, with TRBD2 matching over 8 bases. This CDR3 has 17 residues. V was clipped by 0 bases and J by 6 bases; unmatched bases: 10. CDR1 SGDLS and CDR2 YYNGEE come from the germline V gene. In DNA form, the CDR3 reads TGTGCCAGCAGCGTAGAGGGGGATAGCGGGATTTCCGGGGAGCTGTTTTTT. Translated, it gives CASSVEGDSGISGELFF.